The sequence of this T cell receptor (beta chain) was determined in a study of naive and memory T cell subsets. Both TRBC1 and TRBC2 were covered by a beta constant-region primer of two equimolar oligonucleotides. Four rounds of PCR amplified the ligated cDNA using nested alpha and beta constant-region primers plus SP2. Each CDR3 protein gets one entry after TCRdb re-called the UMI-ligation and nested PCR reads with MiXCR. The sample lists fewer than 150,000 distinct CDR3 sequences; about 20% were seen once. This CDR3 is 14 amino acids long. V gave up 2 bases and J gave up 5 bases, with 10 bases separating them. Germline lookup yields CDR1 MDHEN and CDR2 SYDVKM. This clonotype was seen a few times. Its antigen remains unidentified. Whole-study findings and limits: Especially in CD8 cells, naive repertoires contained a few larger clonotypes, possibly CD45RA-re-expressing memory cells.

This TCR derives from a human donor in good health. The sequencing sample was made of naive CD8+ T cells from blood. The chain recombines TRBV28 with TRBJ2-4; perhaps TRBD1 as D (6 bases). In DNA form, the CDR3 reads TGTGCCAGCAGTTTACTGGACAGCGAAAACATTCAGTACTTC. Protein product: CASSLLDSENIQYF. Based on the CDR3 plus reference TRBV28 and TRBJ2-4, the full variable domain is DVKVTQSSRYLVKRTGEKVFLECVQDMDHENMFWYRQDPGLGLRLIYFSYDVKMKEKGDIPEGYSVSREKKERFSLILESASTNQTSMYLCASSLLDSENIQYFGAGTRLSVL.